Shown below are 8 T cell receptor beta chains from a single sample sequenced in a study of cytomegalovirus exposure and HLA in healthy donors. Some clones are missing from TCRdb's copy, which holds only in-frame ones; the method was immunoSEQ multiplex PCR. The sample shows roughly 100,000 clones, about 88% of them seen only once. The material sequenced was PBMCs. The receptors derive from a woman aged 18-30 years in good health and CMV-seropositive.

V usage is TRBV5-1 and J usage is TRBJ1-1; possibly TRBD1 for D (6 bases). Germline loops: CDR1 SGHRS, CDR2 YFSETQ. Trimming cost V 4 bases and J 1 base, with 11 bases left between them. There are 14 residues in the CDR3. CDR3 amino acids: CASSTGHPNTEAFF. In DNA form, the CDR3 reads TGCGCCAGCAGCACGGGACACCCGAACACTGAAGCTTTCTTT.

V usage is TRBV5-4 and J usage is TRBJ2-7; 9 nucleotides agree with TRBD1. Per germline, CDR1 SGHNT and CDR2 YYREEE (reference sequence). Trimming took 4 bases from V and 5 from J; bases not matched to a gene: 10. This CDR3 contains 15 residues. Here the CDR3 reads CASSPTGGDRDEQYF. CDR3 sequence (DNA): TGTGCCAGCAGCCCTACAGGGGGCGACCGGGACGAGCAGTACTTC.

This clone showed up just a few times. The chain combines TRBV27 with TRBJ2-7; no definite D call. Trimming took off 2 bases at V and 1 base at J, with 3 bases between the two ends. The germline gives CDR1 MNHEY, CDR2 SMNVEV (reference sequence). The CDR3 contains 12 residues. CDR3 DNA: TGTGCCAGCAGTTTACCTTCCTACGAGCAGTACTTC. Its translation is CASSLPSYEQYF.

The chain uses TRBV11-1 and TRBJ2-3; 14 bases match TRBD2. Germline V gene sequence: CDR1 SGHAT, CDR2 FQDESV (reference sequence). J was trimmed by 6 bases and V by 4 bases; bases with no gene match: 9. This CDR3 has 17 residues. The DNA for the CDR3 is TGTGCCAGCAGCTCAGCCGGGACTAGCGGGGGAATGGATACGCAGTATTTT. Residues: CASSSAGTSGGMDTQYF. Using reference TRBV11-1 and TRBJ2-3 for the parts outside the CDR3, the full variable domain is EAEVAQSPRYKITEKSQAVAFWCDPISGHATLYWYRQILGQGPELLVQFQDESVVDDSQLPKDRFSAERLKGVDSTLKIQPAELGDSAMYLCASSSAGTSGGMDTQYFGPGTRLTVL.

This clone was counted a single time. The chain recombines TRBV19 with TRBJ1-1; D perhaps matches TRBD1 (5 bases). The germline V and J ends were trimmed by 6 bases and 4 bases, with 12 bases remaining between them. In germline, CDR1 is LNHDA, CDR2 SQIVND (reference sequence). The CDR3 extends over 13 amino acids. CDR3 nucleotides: TGTGCCAGTAGGCCCGGGGGGGGCACTGAAGCTTTCTTT. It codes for CASRPGGGTEAFF.

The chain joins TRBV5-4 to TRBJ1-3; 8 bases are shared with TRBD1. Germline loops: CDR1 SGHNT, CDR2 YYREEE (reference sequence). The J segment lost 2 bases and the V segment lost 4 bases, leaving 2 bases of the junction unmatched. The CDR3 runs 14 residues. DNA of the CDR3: TGTGCCAGCAGCCGACAGGGGACTGGAAACACCATATATTTT. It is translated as CASSRQGTGNTIYF.

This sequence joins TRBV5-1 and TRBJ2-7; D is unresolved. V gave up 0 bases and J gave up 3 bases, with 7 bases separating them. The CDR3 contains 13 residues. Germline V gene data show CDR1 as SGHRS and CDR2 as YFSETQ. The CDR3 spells CASSLAADYEQYF. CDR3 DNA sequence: TGCGCCAGCAGCTTGGCCGCAGACTACGAGCAGTACTTC.

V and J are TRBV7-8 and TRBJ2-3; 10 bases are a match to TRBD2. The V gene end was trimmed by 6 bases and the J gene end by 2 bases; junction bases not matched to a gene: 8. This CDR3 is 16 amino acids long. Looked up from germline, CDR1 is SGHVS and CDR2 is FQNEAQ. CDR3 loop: CASSLTSGQNTDTQYF. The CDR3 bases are TGTGCCAGCAGTTTGACTAGCGGGCAGAACACAGATACGCAGTATTTT.